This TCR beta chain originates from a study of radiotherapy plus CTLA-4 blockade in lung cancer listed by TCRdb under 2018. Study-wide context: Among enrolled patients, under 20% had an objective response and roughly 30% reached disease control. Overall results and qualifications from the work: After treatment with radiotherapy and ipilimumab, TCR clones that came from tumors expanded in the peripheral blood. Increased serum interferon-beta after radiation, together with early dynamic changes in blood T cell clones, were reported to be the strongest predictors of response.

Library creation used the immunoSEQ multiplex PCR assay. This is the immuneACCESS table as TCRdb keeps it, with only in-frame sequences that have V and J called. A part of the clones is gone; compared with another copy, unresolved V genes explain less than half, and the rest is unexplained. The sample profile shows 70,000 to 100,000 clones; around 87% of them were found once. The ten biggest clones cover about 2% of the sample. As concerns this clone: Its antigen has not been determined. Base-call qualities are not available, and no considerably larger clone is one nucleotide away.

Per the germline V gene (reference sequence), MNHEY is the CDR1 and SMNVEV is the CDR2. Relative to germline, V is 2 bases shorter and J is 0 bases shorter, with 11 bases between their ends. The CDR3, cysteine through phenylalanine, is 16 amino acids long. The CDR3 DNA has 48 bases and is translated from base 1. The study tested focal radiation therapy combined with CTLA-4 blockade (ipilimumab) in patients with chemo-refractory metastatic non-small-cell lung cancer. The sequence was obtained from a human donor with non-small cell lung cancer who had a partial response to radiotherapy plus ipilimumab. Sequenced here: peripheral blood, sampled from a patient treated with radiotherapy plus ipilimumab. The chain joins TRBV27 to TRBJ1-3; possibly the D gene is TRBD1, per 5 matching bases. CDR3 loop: CASSLGTGYSGNTIYF. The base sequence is TGTGCCAGCAGTTTAGGCACAGGCTACTCTGGAAACACCATATATTTT.